Given below is one T cell receptor (beta chain) in context. The antigen is undetermined. This sample stems from a study of monozygotic twins with inflammatory bowel disease. Study results and limitations: By inverse Simpson index, TCRbeta diversity was lower in IBD patients than in healthy co-twins.

The length of the CDR3 is 15 residues. Germline V gene data show CDR1 as SEHNR and CDR2 as FQNEAQ (reference sequence). No DNA is given; TCRdb re-called the 5' RACE reads and lists each CDR3 protein once. The sample's table shows approximately 420,000 distinct CDR3 sequences. The chain joins TRBV7-9 to TRBJ1-4. The sample comprised blood. This sequence was found in a human donor with ulcerative colitis or Crohn's disease, or a healthy co-twin of an affected twin (not recorded which). CDR3 sequence: CASSLAQSTNEKLFF.